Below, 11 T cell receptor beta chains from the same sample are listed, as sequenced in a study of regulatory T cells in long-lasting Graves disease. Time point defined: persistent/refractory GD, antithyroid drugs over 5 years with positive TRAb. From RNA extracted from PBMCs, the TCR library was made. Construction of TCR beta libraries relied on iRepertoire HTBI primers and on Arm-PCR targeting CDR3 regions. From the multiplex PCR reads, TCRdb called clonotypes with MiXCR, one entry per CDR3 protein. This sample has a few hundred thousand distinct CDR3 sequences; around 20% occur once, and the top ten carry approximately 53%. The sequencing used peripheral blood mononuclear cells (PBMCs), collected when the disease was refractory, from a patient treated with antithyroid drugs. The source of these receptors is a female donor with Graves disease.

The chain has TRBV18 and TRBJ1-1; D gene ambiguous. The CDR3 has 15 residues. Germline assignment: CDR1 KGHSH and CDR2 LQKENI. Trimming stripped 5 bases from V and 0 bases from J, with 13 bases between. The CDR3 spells CASSTQPELNTEAFF. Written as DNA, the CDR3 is TGTGCCAGCTCAACCCAACCGGAGTTGAACACTGAAGCTTTCTTT.

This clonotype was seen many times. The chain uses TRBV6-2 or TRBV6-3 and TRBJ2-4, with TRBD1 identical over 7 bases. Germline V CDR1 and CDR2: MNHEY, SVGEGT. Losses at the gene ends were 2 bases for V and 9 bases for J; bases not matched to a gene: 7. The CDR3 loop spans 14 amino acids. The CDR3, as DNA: TGTGCCAGCAGTTACCAGGGACAGCTAAGCATTCAGTACTTC. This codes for CASSYQGQLSIQYF.

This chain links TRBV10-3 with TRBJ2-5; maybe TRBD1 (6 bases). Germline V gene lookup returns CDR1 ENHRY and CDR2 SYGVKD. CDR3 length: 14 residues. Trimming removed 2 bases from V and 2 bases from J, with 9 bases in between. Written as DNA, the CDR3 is TGTGCCATCAGTGAGACAGGGTGGCAAGAGACCCAGTACTTC. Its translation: CAISETGWQETQYF.

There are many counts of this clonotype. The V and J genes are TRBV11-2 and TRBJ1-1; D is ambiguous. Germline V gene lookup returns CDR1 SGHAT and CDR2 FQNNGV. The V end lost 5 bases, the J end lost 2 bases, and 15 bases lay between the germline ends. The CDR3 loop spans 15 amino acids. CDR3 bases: TGTGCCAGCAGCCCATGGACGCAGGAAAACACTGAAGCTTTCTTT. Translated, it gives CASSPWTQENTEAFF. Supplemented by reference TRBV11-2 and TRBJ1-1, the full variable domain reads EAGVAQSPRYKIIEKRQSVAFWCNPISGHATLYWYQQILGQGPKLLIQFQNNGVVDDSQLPKDRFSAERLKGVDSTLKIQPAKLEDSAVYLCASSPWTQENTEAFFGQGTRLTVV.

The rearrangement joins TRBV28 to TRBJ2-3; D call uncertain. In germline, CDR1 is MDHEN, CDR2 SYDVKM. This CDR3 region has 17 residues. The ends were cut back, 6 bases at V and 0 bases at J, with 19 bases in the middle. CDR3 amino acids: CASRSVQLGISTDTQYF. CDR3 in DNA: TGTGCCAGCAGGTCGGTTCAACTGGGGATAAGCACAGATACGCAGTATTTT.

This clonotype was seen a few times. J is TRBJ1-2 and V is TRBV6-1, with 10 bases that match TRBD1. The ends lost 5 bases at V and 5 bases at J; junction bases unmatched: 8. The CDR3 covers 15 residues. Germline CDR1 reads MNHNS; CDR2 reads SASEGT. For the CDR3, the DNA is TGTGCCAGCAGTCAAGGGACAGGGGCCTATTATGGCTACACCTTC. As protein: CASSQGTGAYYGYTF.

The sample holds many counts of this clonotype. The DNA of the CDR3 is TGTGCCAGCAGTTTAGCGCGGCTTCAGCCCCAGCATTTT. As protein: CASSLARLQPQHF. The chain is built from TRBV12-3 or TRBV12-4 and TRBJ1-5; D is unclear. This CDR3 comprises 13 residues. Trimming took 0 bases from V and 6 from J, leaving 6 bases between them.

DNA of the CDR3: TGTGCCAGCAGCCGCCAGCTCCCGGGCCGTGATTGGACTGAAAAACTGTTTTTT. Amino acid sequence: CASSRQLPGRDWTEKLFF. The chain joins TRBV7-2 to TRBJ1-4; D not resolved. The V end was cut by 5 bases, the J end by 7 bases, with 26 bases between. Germline V CDR1 and CDR2: SGHTA, FQGNSA. The CDR3 is 18 residues long. The entire variable domain, with the rest obtained from reference TRBV7-2 and TRBJ1-4, is as follows: GAGVSQSPSNKVTEKGKDVELRCDPISGHTALYWYRQSLGQGLEFLIYFQGNSAPDKSGLPSDRFSAERTGGSVSTLTIQRTQQEDSAVYLCASSRQLPGRDWTEKLFFGSGTQLSVL.

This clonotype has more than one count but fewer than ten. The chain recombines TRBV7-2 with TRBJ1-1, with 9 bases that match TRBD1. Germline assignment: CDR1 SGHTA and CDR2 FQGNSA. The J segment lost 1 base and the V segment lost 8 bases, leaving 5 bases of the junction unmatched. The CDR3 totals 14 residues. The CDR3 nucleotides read TGTGCCAGCGGACCGACAGGGGGGAACACTGAAGCTTTCTTT. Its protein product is CASGPTGGNTEAFF.

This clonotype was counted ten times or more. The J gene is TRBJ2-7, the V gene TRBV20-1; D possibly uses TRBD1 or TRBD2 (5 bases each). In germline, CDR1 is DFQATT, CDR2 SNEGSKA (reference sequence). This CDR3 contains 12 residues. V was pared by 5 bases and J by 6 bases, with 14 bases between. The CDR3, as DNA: TGCAGTGCTCCCAAGGGACGGGTCGAGCAGTACTTC. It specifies CSAPKGRVEQYF.

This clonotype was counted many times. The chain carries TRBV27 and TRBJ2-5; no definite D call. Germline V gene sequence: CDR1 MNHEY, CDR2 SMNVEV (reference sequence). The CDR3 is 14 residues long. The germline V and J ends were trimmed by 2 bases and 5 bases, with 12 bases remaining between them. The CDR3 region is CASSLKIRSETQYF. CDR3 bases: TGTGCCAGCAGTTTAAAAATCAGGTCTGAGACCCAGTACTTC.